This T cell receptor beta chain came from a study of blood T cell repertoires in COVID-19. Background on the study: Researchers got acute and convalescent COVID-19 samples from the United States, Italy and Spain.

Original processing notes: Reference gene primer amplification gave nucleated cell count estimates. Here immunoSEQ multiplex PCR was the method, and the copy in TCRdb shows in-frame clones only, minus some. The V and J calls and the clone size are those of that table, but D and trimming were determined from the DNA. The table lists nearly 400,000 clones, about 90% of them singletons. In Cohort 3, a recovered donor had either two negative PCRs, clearance, or symptom resolution. J gave up 0 bases and V 3 bases, and 5 bases lay outside the gene matches. The CDR3 contains 15 residues. Germline lookup yields CDR1 MDHEN and CDR2 SYDVKM.

This sequence was found in a woman younger than 45 who had recovered from COVID-19. V usage is TRBV28 and J usage is TRBJ2-7, with TRBD2 matching over 7 bases. Source material: PBMCs or T cells enriched from blood (not recorded which). The CDR3 is CASSLWRERSYEQYF. In DNA, the CDR3 is TGTGCCAGCAGTTTGTGGCGGGAGCGCTCCTACGAGCAGTACTTC.